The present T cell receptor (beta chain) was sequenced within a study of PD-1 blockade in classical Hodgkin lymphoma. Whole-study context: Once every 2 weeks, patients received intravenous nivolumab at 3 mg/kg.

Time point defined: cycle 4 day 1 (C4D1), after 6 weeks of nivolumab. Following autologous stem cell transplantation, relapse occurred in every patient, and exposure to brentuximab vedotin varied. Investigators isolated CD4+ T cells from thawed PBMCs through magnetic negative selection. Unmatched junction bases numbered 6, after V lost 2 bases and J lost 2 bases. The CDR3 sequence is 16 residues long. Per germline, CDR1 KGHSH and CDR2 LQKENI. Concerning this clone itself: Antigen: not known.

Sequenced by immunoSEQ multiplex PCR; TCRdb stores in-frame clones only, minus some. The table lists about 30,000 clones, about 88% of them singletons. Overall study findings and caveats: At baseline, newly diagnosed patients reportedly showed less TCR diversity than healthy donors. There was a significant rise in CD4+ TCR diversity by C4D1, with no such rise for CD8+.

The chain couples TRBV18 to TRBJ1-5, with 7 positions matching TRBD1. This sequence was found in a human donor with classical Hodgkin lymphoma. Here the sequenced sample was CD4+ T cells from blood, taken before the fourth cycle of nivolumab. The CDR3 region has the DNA TGTGCCAGCTCACCAATTGGGACAGATGGCAATCAGCCCCAGCATTTT. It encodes CASSPIGTDGNQPQHF.